Listed here are 27 T cell receptor beta chains from one sample, sequenced in a study of CD8 T cells in Susac syndrome. Roughly 0.45 to 1 ug RNA was reverse transcribed with random hexamers. TCRdb re-analysed the immunoSEQ multiplex PCR reads in MiXCR, keeping a single row per CDR3 protein. The sample lists 150,000 to 200,000 distinct CDR3 sequences, 95% occurring once. The specimen sequenced was CD8+ T cells from PBMCs. The source is a human donor with multiple sclerosis.

This clonotype was detected once. The CDR3 region is CATSDFGNEQFF. The DNA for the CDR3 is TGTGCCACCAGTGATTTCGGCAATGAGCAGTTCTTC. This sequence joins TRBV24-1 and TRBJ2-1; no firm D call. This CDR3 is 12 amino acids long. The germline V gene has CDR1 KGHDR and CDR2 SFDVKD. V was cut by 1 base and J by 6 bases, with 3 bases left in between.

The gene calls are TRBV9 and TRBJ2-7, with D perhaps TRBD1 or TRBD2 (7 bases each). The V gene lost 0 bases and the J gene lost 2 bases, with 15 bases spanning the gap. This CDR3 has 16 residues. CDR1 and CDR2 (germline): SGDLS, YYNGEE. This CDR3 reads CASSVDAGGAAYEQYF. CDR3 bases: TGTGCCAGCAGCGTAGACGCAGGGGGGGCAGCCTACGAGCAGTACTTC.

The chain combines TRBV29-1 with TRBJ2-5; possibly TRBD1 for D (6 bases). The CDR3 is 15 amino acids. Trimming pared 5 bases from V and 3 bases from J, leaving 19 bases between. Germline-derived CDR1 and CDR2 are SQVTM and ANQGSEA. In DNA, the CDR3 is TGCAGCGTTCACGCGCCGGGACACGTCAAAGAGACCCAGTACTTC. Translation gives CSVHAPGHVKETQYF.

The chain uses TRBV10-3 and TRBJ2-1; D is perhaps TRBD2 (6 bases). Trimming took off 10 bases at V and 5 bases at J, with 12 bases between the two ends. Germline-derived CDR1 and CDR2 are ENHRY and SYGVKD. The CDR3 spans 12 residues. DNA for the CDR3: TGTGCCACCTGGGCGGGGCACAATGAGCAGTTCTTC. This encodes CATWAGHNEQFF.

The chain carries TRBV29-1 and TRBJ2-3; no clear D gene. Trimming removed 7 bases from V and 4 bases from J, with 15 bases in between. Per germline, CDR1 SQVTM and CDR2 ANQGSEA. The CDR3 is 13 amino acids. The CDR3 protein is CSAAVAGADTQYF. For the CDR3, the DNA is TGCAGCGCCGCAGTTGCAGGAGCAGATACGCAGTATTTT.

The V gene is TRBV27, the J gene TRBJ2-7, with a weak D call TRBD1 (5 bases). This CDR3 comprises 14 residues. CDR1 is MNHEY and CDR2 is SMNVEV in the germline V gene (reference sequence). V was trimmed by 3 bases and J by 0 bases, leaving 9 bases between them. This CDR3 is CASSFLTDSYEQYF. In DNA form, the CDR3 reads TGTGCCAGCAGTTTTCTGACAGACTCCTACGAGCAGTACTTC.

The chain joins TRBV30 to TRBJ2-1, with 8 bases fitting TRBD1. Germline-derived CDR1 and CDR2 are GTSNPN and SVGIG (reference sequence). This CDR3 is 14 amino acids long. V lost 0 bases and J lost 10; bases outside the gene matches: 8. CDR3 sequence reads: CAWSVLSGGGEQFF. The CDR3 DNA reads TGTGCCTGGAGTGTACTTTCAGGGGGCGGGGAGCAGTTCTTC.

This clonotype was picked up one time. This chain connects TRBV15 to TRBJ2-1, with no clear D. V dropped 6 bases and J dropped 8 bases, with 8 bases sitting between them. The CDR3 has 11 residues. CDR1 and CDR2 (germline): LNHNV, YYDKDF (reference sequence). CDR3 DNA: TGTGCCACCAGTGAAGGGTATGAGCAGTTCTTC. It specifies CATSEGYEQFF.

This clonotype was counted only a few times. V is TRBV30 and J is TRBJ1-2, with 9 positions matching TRBD1. CDR3 size: 18 residues. CDR1 is GTSNPN and CDR2 is SVGIG in the germline V gene (reference sequence). Written as DNA, the CDR3 is TGTGCTTATCTAAGCGGGGCGACAGGGGGATCCCGGACCCTTGGCTACACCTTC. Amino acids: CAYLSGATGGSRTLGYTF.

The chain carries TRBV12-5 and TRBJ1-2; no definite D call. This CDR3 region has 13 residues. V was cut by 1 base and J by 7 bases, with 10 bases left in between. The germline V gene has CDR1 LGHNT and CDR2 FRNRAP. The CDR3 DNA follows: TGTGCTAGTGGTTTGGGGACCTTACTTGGCTACACCTTC. It yields the protein CASGLGTLLGYTF.

The chain links TRBV15 to TRBJ2-7; 10 bases map to TRBD2. The germline V gene has CDR1 LNHNV and CDR2 YYDKDF (reference sequence). Trimming cost V 5 bases and J 6 bases; bases outside gene matches: 7. The CDR3 runs to 14 residues. Written as DNA, the CDR3 is TGTGCCACCAGCCAACAGCGGGGGGGAATCGAGCAGTACTTC. This gives the protein CATSQQRGGIEQYF.

V usage is TRBV27 and J usage is TRBJ1-2, with a tentative D call TRBD1 (6 bases). Germline CDR1 is MNHEY and CDR2 is SMNVEV (reference sequence). The CDR3 consists of 15 residues. V lost 5 bases, J lost 4 bases, and 17 bases lay in between. The CDR3 protein is CASSPRGAPGYGYTF. As DNA, the CDR3 is TGTGCCAGCAGTCCCAGGGGAGCACCGGGCTATGGCTACACCTTC.

This chain connects TRBV27 to TRBJ2-2, with 12 bases fitting TRBD1. Per the germline V gene, CDR1 is MNHEY and CDR2 is SMNVEV (reference sequence). This CDR3 contains 16 residues. V was pared by 2 bases and J by 6 bases, with 4 bases of the junction left unmatched. The CDR3 here is CASSLSGTGGSGELFF. The DNA for the CDR3 is TGTGCCAGCAGTTTAAGTGGGACAGGGGGCTCCGGGGAGCTGTTTTTT.

V usage is TRBV12-3 or TRBV12-4 and J usage is TRBJ2-5; no reliable D call. The CDR3 totals 14 residues. V dropped 4 bases and J dropped 7 bases, with 16 bases sitting between them. In DNA form, the CDR3 reads TGTGCCAGCAGTTCTACCCTGGATGGTGTGACCCAGTACTTC. Residues: CASSSTLDGVTQYF.

The chain employs TRBV28 and TRBJ1-5; D is perhaps TRBD1 (6 bases). The germline CDR1 and CDR2 sequences are MDHEN and SYDVKM. Deletions cut 7 bases from V and 4 bases from J, with 14 bases between. The CDR3 sequence is 14 residues long. CDR3 in DNA: TGTGCCAGCATCCTTGACAGGACGAATCAGCCCCAGCATTTT. Translation gives CASILDRTNQPQHF.

J is TRBJ1-1 and V is TRBV7-3, with D unresolved. Trimming removed 3 bases from V and 2 bases from J, with 19 bases in between. The length of the CDR3 is 17 residues. From germline, CDR1 is SGHTA and CDR2 FQGTGA. CDR3 in amino acids: CASSFPPNLQANTEAFF. The CDR3 DNA is TGTGCCAGCAGCTTCCCCCCTAACCTGCAGGCTAACACTGAAGCTTTCTTT.

This clonotype turned up a few times. The chain employs TRBV4-1 and TRBJ2-7; 7 nucleotides match TRBD1. CDR3 length: 14 residues. Germline V gene lookup returns CDR1 MGHRA and CDR2 YSYEKL. V lost 4 bases and J lost 1; bases outside the gene matches: 4. The CDR3 DNA reads TGCGCCAGCAGCCCCGGGGACAGTTCCTACGAGCAGTACTTC. This sequence encodes CASSPGDSSYEQYF.

V gene TRBV29-1 combines with J gene TRBJ1-5; D is possibly TRBD1 (6 bases). Germline assignment: CDR1 SQVTM and CDR2 ANQGSEA. The V gene lost 6 bases and the J gene lost 2 bases, with 11 bases spanning the gap. CDR3 length: 13 amino acids. In nucleotides, the CDR3 is TGCAGCGTGCGGGAGGGGGGCAATCAGCCCCAGCATTTT. Residues: CSVREGGNQPQHF.

The chain recombines TRBV19 with TRBJ2-3; maybe TRBD2 (6 bases). CDR1 LNHDA and CDR2 SQIVND come from the germline V gene (reference sequence). This CDR3 comprises 15 residues. V lost 1 base and J 1 base, leaving 9 bases between the germline ends. CDR3 bases: TGTGCCAGTAGTATAGGAGGAGGGGGCACAGATACGCAGTATTTT. Its protein is CASSIGGGGTDTQYF.

The rearrangement joins TRBV19 to TRBJ1-5; tentatively, D is TRBD1 (5 bases). The V end lost 6 bases, the J end lost 2 bases, and 5 bases lay between the germline ends. This CDR3 has 12 residues. The V gene's germline CDR1 is LNHDA and CDR2 SQIVND (reference sequence). The CDR3 sequence is CASRQGNQPQHF. The CDR3 nucleotides are TGTGCCAGTAGACAGGGCAATCAGCCCCAGCATTTT.

The chain uses TRBV5-1 and TRBJ1-3; 7 nucleotides agree with TRBD1. The germline V gene encodes CDR1 SGHRS and CDR2 YFSETQ. V dropped 5 bases and J dropped 5; count of bases not matched to a gene: 10. The CDR3 spans 15 residues. The CDR3 DNA follows: TGCGCCAGCAGTCTACGGGACAGATTAAGAAACACCATATATTTT. Protein sequence: CASSLRDRLRNTIYF.

The V call is TRBV30, the J call TRBJ2-2; D remains ambiguous. The germline V gene has CDR1 GTSNPN and CDR2 SVGIG (reference sequence). The CDR3 is 12 amino acids. V lost 2 bases and J 1 base, leaving 2 bases between the germline ends. This CDR3 is CAWSLNTGELFF. In nucleotides, the CDR3 is TGTGCCTGGAGTTTGAACACCGGGGAGCTGTTTTTT.

The chain employs TRBV6-5 and TRBJ2-7; weak D call: TRBD1 (5 bases). Between the trimmed V and J ends, which lost 0 bases and 2 bases, there was a span of 17 bases. Germline V gene data show CDR1 as MNHEY and CDR2 as SVGAGI. This CDR3 region has 17 residues. CDR3 DNA: TGTGCCAGCAGTTACTCGGCTCCGCCACAAGGGGCCTACGAGCAGTACTTC. Translating it yields CASSYSAPPQGAYEQYF.

The rearrangement uses TRBV6-4 and TRBJ2-3; TRBD2 matches 9 bases. The V segment lost 6 bases and the J segment 5 bases; nucleotides outside the gene matches: 6. This CDR3 spans 14 amino acids. The germline V gene has CDR1 MRHNA and CDR2 SNTAGT. DNA for the CDR3: TGTGCCAGCAGCTTAGCGGGGGACGAAGATACGCAGTATTTT. Translation: CASSLAGDEDTQYF.

This chain links TRBV28 with TRBJ1-5; D unclear. The V gene's germline CDR1 is MDHEN and CDR2 SYDVKM. The CDR3 runs to 15 residues. Trimming removed 6 bases from V and 0 bases from J, with 12 bases in between. The CDR3 bases are TGTGCCAGCAGAGAGACTGATTATAGCAATCAGCCCCAGCATTTT. It is translated as CASRETDYSNQPQHF. Full variable domain (rest looked up from reference TRBV28 and TRBJ1-5): DVKVTQSSRYLVKRTGEKVFLECVQDMDHENMFWYRQDPGLGLRLIYFSYDVKMKEKGDIPEGYSVSREKKERFSLILESASTNQTSMYLCASRETDYSNQPQHFGDGTRLSIL.

The chain uses TRBV9 and TRBJ1-2; 7 nucleotides agree with TRBD1. CDR3 length: 17 amino acids. With 3 bases clipped from V and 4 bases from J, the junction kept 15 bases outside the gene matches. Germline assignment: CDR1 SGDLS and CDR2 YYNGEE. The CDR3 bases are TGTGCCAGCAGCGGCCCCACAGCAGGGGGTGTAGGCTATGGCTACACCTTC. Translated: CASSGPTAGGVGYGYTF. The full variable domain, with the rest looked up from reference TRBV9 and TRBJ1-2, is DSGVTQTPKHLITATGQRVTLRCSPRSGDLSVYWYQQSLDQGLQFLIQYYNGEERAKGNILERFSAQQFPDLHSELNLSSLELGDSALYFCASSGPTAGGVGYGYTFGSGTRLTVV.

The chain joins TRBV20-1 to TRBJ2-3; D unclear. The CDR3 is made up of 15 amino acids. Germline V gives CDR1 DFQATT, CDR2 SNEGSKA (reference sequence). The ends were cut back, 3 bases at V and 4 bases at J, with 17 bases in the middle. In nucleotides, the CDR3 is TGCAGTGCTAGGAGACCGGCTAGTGAGGCAGATACGCAGTATTTT. It yields the protein CSARRPASEADTQYF.